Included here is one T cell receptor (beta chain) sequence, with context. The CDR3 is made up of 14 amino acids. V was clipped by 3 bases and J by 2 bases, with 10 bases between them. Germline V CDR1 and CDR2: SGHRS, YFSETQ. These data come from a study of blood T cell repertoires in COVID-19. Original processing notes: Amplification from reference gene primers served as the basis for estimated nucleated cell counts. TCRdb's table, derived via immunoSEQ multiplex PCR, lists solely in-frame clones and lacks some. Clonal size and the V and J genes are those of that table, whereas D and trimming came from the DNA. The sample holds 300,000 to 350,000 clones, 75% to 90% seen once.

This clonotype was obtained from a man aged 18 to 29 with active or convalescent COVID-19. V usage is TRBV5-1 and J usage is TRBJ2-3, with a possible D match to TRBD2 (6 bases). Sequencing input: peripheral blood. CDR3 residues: CASSSRDFTDTQYF. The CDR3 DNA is TGCGCCAGCAGCTCCCGGGACTTCACAGATACGCAGTATTTT.